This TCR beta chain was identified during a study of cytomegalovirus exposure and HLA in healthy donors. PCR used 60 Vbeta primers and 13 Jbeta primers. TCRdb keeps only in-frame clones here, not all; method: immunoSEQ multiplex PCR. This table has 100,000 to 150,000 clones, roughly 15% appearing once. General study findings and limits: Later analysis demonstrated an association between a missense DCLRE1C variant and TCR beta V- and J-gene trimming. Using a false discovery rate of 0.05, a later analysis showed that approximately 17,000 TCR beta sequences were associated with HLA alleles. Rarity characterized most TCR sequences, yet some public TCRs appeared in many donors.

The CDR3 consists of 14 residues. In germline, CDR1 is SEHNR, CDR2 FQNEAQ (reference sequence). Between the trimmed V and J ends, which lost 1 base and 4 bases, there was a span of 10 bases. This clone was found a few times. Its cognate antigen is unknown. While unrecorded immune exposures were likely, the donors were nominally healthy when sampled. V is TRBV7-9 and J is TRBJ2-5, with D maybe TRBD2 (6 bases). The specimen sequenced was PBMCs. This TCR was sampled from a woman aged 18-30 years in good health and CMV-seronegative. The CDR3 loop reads CASSLVAGGETQYF. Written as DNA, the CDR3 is TGTGCCAGCAGCTTAGTTGCCGGGGGAGAGACCCAGTACTTC.